This T cell receptor (beta chain) is from a study of CD4 and CD8 cells across lung adenocarcinoma regions. In its sample, this clonotype was seen a few times. Each CDR3 protein gets one entry after TCRdb re-called the PCR reads with MiXCR. Of 3,600 or so distinct CDR3 sequences listed, roughly 64% are singletons. The patients had localized lung adenocarcinoma, a non-small cell subtype. The CDR3 contains 15 residues. V shed 0 bases and J 2 bases; nucleotides not matched to a gene: 2. CDR1 MNHEY and CDR2 SVGAGI come from the germline V gene. The sample comprised CD8+ T cells from the margin of a lung tumor. The chain uses TRBV6-5 and TRBJ2-7; TRBD1 agrees at 9 bases. The origin of this receptor is a female donor with lung adenocarcinoma. The CD4 and CD8 labels of this study may be unreliable. The CDR3 reads CASSYSGTGPYEQYF. The CDR3 DNA reads as TGTGCCAGCAGTTACTCCGGGACAGGGCCCTACGAGCAGTACTTC.